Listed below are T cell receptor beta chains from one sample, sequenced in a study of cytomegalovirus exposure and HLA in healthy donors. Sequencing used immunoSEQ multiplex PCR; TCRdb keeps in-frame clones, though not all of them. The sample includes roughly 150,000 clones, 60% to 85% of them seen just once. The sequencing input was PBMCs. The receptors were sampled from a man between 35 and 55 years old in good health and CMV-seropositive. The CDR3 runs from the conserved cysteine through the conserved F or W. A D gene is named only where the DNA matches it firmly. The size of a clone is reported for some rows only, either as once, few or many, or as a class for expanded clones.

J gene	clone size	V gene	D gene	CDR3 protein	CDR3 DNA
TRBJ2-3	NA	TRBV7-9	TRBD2	CASSFGTSFDADTQYF	TGTGCCAGCAGCTTCGGGACTAGCTTTGACGCAGATACGCAGTATTTT
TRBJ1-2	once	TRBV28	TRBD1	CASGTRDRPNGYTF	TGTGCCAGCGGGACCCGGGACAGGCCTAATGGCTACACCTTC
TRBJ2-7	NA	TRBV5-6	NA	CASSLESSSETSKQYF	TGTGCCAGCAGCTTAGAAAGTAGTTCTGAGACAAGTAAGCAGTACTTC
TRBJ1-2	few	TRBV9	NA	CASSVGGGDGGYTF	TGTGCCAGCAGCGTAGGGGGGGGAGATGGAGGCTACACCTTC
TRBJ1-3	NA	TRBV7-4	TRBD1	CATDRASGNTIYF	TGTGCTACTGACAGGGCCTCAGGAAACACCATATATTTT
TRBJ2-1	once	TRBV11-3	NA	CASSLTGNNEQFF	TGTGCCAGCAGTCTGACGGGGAACAATGAGCAGTTCTTC
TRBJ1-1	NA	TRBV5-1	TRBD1	CASSEGQGEAFF	TGCGCCAGCAGCGAGGGACAGGGAGAAGCTTTCTTT
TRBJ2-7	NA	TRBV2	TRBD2	CASSVLAAYYEQYF	TGTGCCAGCAGCGTCCTAGCGGCTTACTACGAGCAGTACTTC
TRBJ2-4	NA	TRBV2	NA	CASSEPLAKNSQYF	TGTGCCAGCAGCGAACCCCTAGCCAAAAACAGTCAGTACTTC
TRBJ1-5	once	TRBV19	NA	CASKLQGEPQHF	TGTGCCAGTAAGCTGCAAGGGGAGCCCCAGCATTTT
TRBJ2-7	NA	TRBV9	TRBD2	CASSPGTTYRDEQYF	TGTGCCAGCAGCCCCGGGACTACATATAGGGACGAGCAGTACTTC
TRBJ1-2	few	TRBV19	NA	CASSRRGALREVSFGYTF	TGTGCCAGTAGTAGACGGGGAGCCCTACGGGAAGTCTCGTTTGGCTACACCTTC
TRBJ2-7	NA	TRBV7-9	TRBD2	CSSSPSMAGAAHEQYF	TGTTCCAGCAGCCCCTCAATGGCGGGAGCCGCCCACGAGCAGTACTTC
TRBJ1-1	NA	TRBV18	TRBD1	CASSQGGNTEAFF	TGTGCCAGCTCGCAGGGGGGGAACACTGAAGCTTTCTTT
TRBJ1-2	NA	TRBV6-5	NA	CASSRTGNYGYTF	TGTGCCAGCAGTAGAACAGGGAACTATGGCTACACCTTC
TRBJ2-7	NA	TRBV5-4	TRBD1	CASSLRQGPYEQYF	TGTGCCAGCAGCTTGAGACAGGGCCCCTACGAGCAGTACTTC
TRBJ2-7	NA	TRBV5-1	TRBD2	CASSLAQTSGRYEQYF	TGCGCCAGCAGCTTGGCCCAGACTAGCGGGAGATACGAGCAGTACTTC
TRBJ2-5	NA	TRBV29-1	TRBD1	CSVNRGGQETQYF	TGCAGCGTGAACAGGGGTGGACAAGAGACCCAGTACTTC
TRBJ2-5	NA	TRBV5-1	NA	CASSPTTRRLQETQYF	TGCGCCAGCAGCCCCACGACTAGGAGATTACAAGAGACCCAGTACTTC
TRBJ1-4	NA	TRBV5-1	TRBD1	CATDSGTGWVIGEKLFF	TGCGCCACCGACTCCGGGACAGGGTGGGTAATTGGGGAAAAACTGTTTTTT
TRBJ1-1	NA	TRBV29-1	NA	CSVLPGESEAFF	TGCAGCGTTCTGCCTGGGGAGTCTGAAGCTTTCTTT
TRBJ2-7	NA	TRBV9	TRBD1	CASSVGGPGGRGYEQYF	TGTGCCAGCAGCGTAGGGGGCCCAGGGGGAAGAGGCTACGAGCAGTACTTC
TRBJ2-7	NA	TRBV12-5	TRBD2	CASGLLRGDEQYF	TGTGCTAGTGGTTTGCTCCGGGGGGACGAGCAGTACTTC
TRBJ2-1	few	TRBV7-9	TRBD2	CASSLIGRVGGSRNEQFF	TGTGCCAGCAGCTTAATAGGGAGAGTTGGCGGGAGTAGGAATGAGCAGTTCTTC
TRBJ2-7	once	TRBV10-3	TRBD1	CAISRGQDYEQYF	TGTGCCATCAGTCGCGGACAGGACTACGAGCAGTACTTC
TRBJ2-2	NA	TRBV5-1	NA	CASNSGENTGELFF	TGCGCCAGCAACTCCGGGGAAAACACCGGGGAGCTGTTTTTT
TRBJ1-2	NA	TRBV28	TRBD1	CASSLLAGGNYGYTF	TGTGCCAGCAGTTTATTAGCAGGGGGGAACTATGGCTACACCTTC
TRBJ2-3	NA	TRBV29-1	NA	CSVESLVRTDTQYF	TGCAGCGTTGAAAGCCTAGTCCGCACAGATACGCAGTATTTT
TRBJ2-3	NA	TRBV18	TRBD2	CASSPPTSATDTQYF	TGTGCCAGCTCACCCCCGACTAGCGCCACAGATACGCAGTATTTT
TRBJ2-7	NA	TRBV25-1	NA	CASSRLGGNRYEQYF	TGTGCCAGCAGTCGCCTTGGGGGGAACCGCTACGAGCAGTACTTC
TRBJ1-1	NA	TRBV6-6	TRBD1	CASSYSGQENTEAFF	TGTGCCAGCAGTTACTCGGGACAGGAGAACACTGAAGCTTTCTTT
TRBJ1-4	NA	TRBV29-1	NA	CSVGGEKLFF	TGCAGCGTTGGAGGGGAAAAACTGTTTTTT
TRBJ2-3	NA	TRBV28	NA	CASSFHTPGTDTQYF	TGTGCCAGCAGTTTCCACACCCCGGGAACAGATACGCAGTATTTT
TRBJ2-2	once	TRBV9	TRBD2	CASSVGEGLASTGELFF	TGTGCCAGCAGCGTGGGTGAGGGACTAGCGAGTACCGGGGAGCTGTTTTTT
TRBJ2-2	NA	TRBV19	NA	CASSAVPGTSPFPTLFF	TGTGCCAGTAGTGCCGTACCCGGGACAAGTCCATTCCCGACGCTGTTTTTT
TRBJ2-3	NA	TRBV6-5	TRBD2	CASRDGLAADTQYF	TGTGCCAGCAGGGATGGACTAGCGGCAGATACGCAGTATTTT
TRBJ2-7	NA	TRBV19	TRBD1	CASSRGQGDYEQYF	TGTGCCAGTAGTAGGGGACAGGGGGACTACGAGCAGTACTTC
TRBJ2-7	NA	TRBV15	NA	CATSRGGTEAYEQYF	TGTGCCACCAGCAGAGGAGGTACGGAGGCCTACGAGCAGTACTTC
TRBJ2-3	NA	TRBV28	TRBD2	CASSFTPTSGRAVGDTQYF	TGTGCCAGCAGTTTTACGCCAACTAGCGGGAGGGCCGTTGGAGATACGCAGTATTTT
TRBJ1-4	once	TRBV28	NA	CASTGRVEKLFF	TGTGCCAGTACAGGGAGAGTTGAAAAACTGTTTTTT
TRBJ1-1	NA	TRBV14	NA	CASSQDRWGPEAFF	TGTGCCAGCAGCCAAGACCGGTGGGGGCCTGAAGCTTTCTTT
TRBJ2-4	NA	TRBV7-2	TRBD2	CASSLAGGVNIQYF	TGTGCCAGCAGCTTAGCGGGAGGGGTAAACATTCAGTACTTC
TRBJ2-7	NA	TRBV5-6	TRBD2	CASSLLAGYSYEQYF	TGTGCCAGCAGCCTACTAGCGGGCTACTCCTACGAGCAGTACTTC
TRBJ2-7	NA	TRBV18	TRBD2	CASSPVDRREVSEQYF	TGTGCCAGCTCACCGGTCGACAGACGGGAGGTATCCGAGCAGTACTTC
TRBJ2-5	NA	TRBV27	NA	CASSLSPGWGTQYF	TGTGCCAGCAGTTTATCGCCAGGGTGGGGGACCCAGTACTTC
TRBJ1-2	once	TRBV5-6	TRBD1	CASSLAHRGDGYTF	TGTGCCAGCAGCTTGGCTCACAGGGGGGATGGCTACACCTTC
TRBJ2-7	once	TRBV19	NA	CASKPGSSYEQYF	TGTGCCAGTAAACCGGGGAGTTCCTACGAGCAGTACTTC
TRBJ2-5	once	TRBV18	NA	CASSKGGSKGTQYF	TGTGCCAGCTCAAAAGGAGGGAGCAAAGGGACCCAGTACTTC
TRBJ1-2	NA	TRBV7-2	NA	CASELIPTALYGYTF	TGTGCCAGCGAGCTTATCCCGACAGCCCTCTATGGCTACACCTTC
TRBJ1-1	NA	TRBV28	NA	CASSLSGNTEAFF	TGTGCCAGCAGTTTATCCGGGAACACTGAAGCTTTCTTT
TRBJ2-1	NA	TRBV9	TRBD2	CASSVVSGGPYNEQFF	TGTGCCAGCAGCGTAGTTTCGGGAGGGCCCTACAATGAGCAGTTCTTC
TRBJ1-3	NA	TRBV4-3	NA	CASSQDMGVLSGNTIYF	TGCGCCAGCAGCCAAGATATGGGAGTCCTCTCTGGAAACACCATATATTTT
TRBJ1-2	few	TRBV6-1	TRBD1	CASSEWGVTGNFGYTF	TGTGCCAGCAGTGAATGGGGAGTGACAGGGAATTTCGGCTACACCTTC